These T cell receptor beta chains were read from a single sample in a study of cytotoxic CD8 clonotypes in ibrutinib-treated CLL. TCRdb's table, derived via immunoSEQ multiplex PCR, lists solely in-frame clones and lacks some. The table includes fewer than 400,000 clones, about 64% detected once. The material was PBMCs, obtained after 36 months of ibrutinib treatment. The source is a human donor with chronic lymphocytic leukemia. Each CDR3 is given without its conserved first and last residue. Each record gives: J gene, V gene, D gene, CDR3 protein. A D gene is named only where the DNA matches it firmly.

>TRBJ2-7|TRBV6-6|.
ASRSTHAAHEQY
>TRBJ2-1|TRBV9|TRBD2
ASSTAGAAGNEQF
>TRBJ1-1|TRBV18|.
ASSTTGNTEAF
>TRBJ2-7|TRBV6-7|TRBD1
ASRQGQRDYEQY
>TRBJ2-5|TRBV7-8|TRBD1
ASSPFSRDAGGKAGRGTQY
>TRBJ1-2|TRBV4-1|TRBD1
ASSQDWAGTGGSNYGYT
>TRBJ2-1|TRBV5-1|TRBD2
ASSSGLAGVISGF
>TRBJ2-7|TRBV23-1|TRBD2
ASGTGLEDYEQY
>TRBJ1-2|TRBV28|.
ASSFLREGYGYT
>TRBJ1-2|TRBV2|TRBD1
ASSAGQGDSGYT
>TRBJ2-1|TRBV5-1|.
ASSLTWDTYNEQF
>TRBJ1-4|TRBV6-5|.
ASSDGSELF
>TRBJ2-2|TRBV7-3|.
ASSLSPPGELF
>TRBJ1-1|TRBV7-9|.
ASSPPGGGRTEAF
>TRBJ1-5|TRBV7-2|.
ASSLGAVWSHNQPQH
>TRBJ1-2|TRBV2|.
ASEEERGVYGYT
>TRBJ2-2|TRBV29-1|TRBD2
SVEGVAGGLNTGELF
>TRBJ2-7|TRBV23-1|TRBD1
ASSQRQGSSYEQY
>TRBJ2-1|TRBV4-1|TRBD1
ASSQKQGWEQF
>TRBJ1-2|TRBV10-3|.
AISESGEAR
>TRBJ1-2|TRBV7-2|.
ASSLTSGTNYGYT
>TRBJ2-5|TRBV5-1|TRBD2
ASSFGGLAGQEAQY
>TRBJ2-1|TRBV20-1|.
SARASNEQF
>TRBJ2-1|TRBV11-2|.
ASSYGLATYNEQF
>TRBJ2-1|TRBV11-3|TRBD2
ASSSHRGSGAGAYNEQF
>TRBJ1-5|TRBV28|TRBD1
ASRYTGGIAQPQH
>TRBJ2-3|TRBV20-1|.
SAPGTFTQY
>TRBJ1-1|TRBV27|.
ASSFLGQNTEAF
>TRBJ2-1|TRBV4-1|.
ASSSIHSRASYNEQF